Listed below are T cell receptor beta chains from one sample, sequenced in a study of T-cell reconstitution after alpha-beta-depleted transplantation in children. One entry per CDR3 protein results from TCRdb running MiXCR on the PCR reads. The top ten hold about a tenth of the sample, which has 250,000 to 350,000 distinct CDR3 sequences, nearly 10% seen once. The starting material was PBMCs from the stem cell graft donor, obtained from the stem cell graft. The receptors were sampled from a human donor who donated a stem cell graft to a child with SCID. Both conserved end residues are part of each CDR3. D genes are given only for firm matches. The size entry is marked missing in some rows and otherwise reads once, few, many or a size class.

>.|few|TRBJ2-5|TRBV5-1
CASSSTGMRETQYF
TGCGCCAGCAGCTCAACAGGGATGCGAGAGACCCAGTACTTC
>.|.|TRBJ2-3|TRBV5-1
CASSPDSQRDTQYF
TGCGCCAGCAGCCCGGACTCCCAGCGGGATACGCAGTATTTT
>.|few|TRBJ1-1|TRBV3-1
CASSRLRGTEAFF
TGTGCCAGCAGCCGACTCAGGGGCACTGAAGCTTTCTTT
>.|many|TRBJ2-4|TRBV6-2/TRBV6-3
CASSTPGIQYF
TGTGCCAGCAGTACACCGGGCATTCAGTACTTC
>TRBD1|.|TRBJ1-5|TRBV6-1
CASSEGALDRGGNQPQHF
TGTGCCAGCAGTGAAGGGGCCCTCGACAGGGGAGGCAATCAGCCCCAGCATTTT
>.|many|TRBJ2-5|TRBV10-1
CASSELSRTGEETQYF
TGCGCCAGCAGTGAGTTGTCAAGGACGGGGGAAGAGACCCAGTACTTC
>TRBD1|.|TRBJ2-5|TRBV5-1
CASSPSPGTGVGETQYF
TGCGCCAGCAGCCCCTCCCCCGGGACAGGGGTTGGGGAGACCCAGTACTTC
>TRBD1|few|TRBJ2-7|TRBV12-3/TRBV12-4
CASSATGQSSYEQYF
TGTGCCAGCAGTGCAACGGGACAGAGCTCCTACGAGCAGTACTTC
>TRBD1|.|TRBJ1-6|TRBV23-1
CASSQGDRCGSPLHF
TGCGCCAGCAGTCAGGGGGACAGGTGTGGATCACCCCTCCACTTT
>.|many|TRBJ1-1|TRBV5-1
CASSPTPGGNTEAFF
TGCGCCAGCAGCCCCACCCCGGGGGGGAACACTGAAGCTTTCTTT
>TRBD2|few|TRBJ2-3|TRBV2
CASSQISGGAPDTQYF
TGTGCCAGCAGCCAGATCAGCGGGGGGGCCCCAGATACGCAGTATTTT
>.|.|TRBJ2-3|TRBV7-9
CASSLDTGLADTQYF
TGTGCCAGCAGCTTAGACACTGGGTTGGCAGATACGCAGTATTTT
>.|.|TRBJ2-7|TRBV18
CASSHDSYAEQYF
TGTGCCAGCTCCCACGACAGCTACGCGGAGCAGTACTTC
>TRBD2|few|TRBJ2-3|TRBV20-1
CSALPTSGGADTQYF
TGCAGTGCCCTCCCGACTAGCGGGGGGGCAGATACGCAGTATTTT
>TRBD1|.|TRBJ1-2|TRBV9
CASSVEVTGRYGYTF
TGTGCCAGCAGCGTAGAGGTGACAGGGAGGTATGGCTACACCTTC
>.|few|TRBJ1-1|TRBV10-3
CAIRKGEQKVTEAFF
TGTGCCATCAGAAAGGGGGAGCAAAAGGTCACTGAAGCTTTCTTT
>.|few|TRBJ1-1|TRBV3-1
CASSPDLIRDTLNTEAFF
TGTGCCAGCAGCCCAGACCTAATCCGGGACACTTTGAACACTGAAGCTTTCTTT
>.|few|TRBJ1-5|TRBV5-6
CASSLAMGAGEQPQHF
TGTGCCAGCAGCTTGGCCATGGGGGCAGGAGAACAGCCCCAGCATTTT
>TRBD2|many|TRBJ2-2|TRBV12-3/TRBV12-4
CASSFLAGGPGELFF
TGTGCCAGCAGTTTTCTAGCGGGGGGGCCCGGGGAGCTGTTTTTT
>TRBD2|.|TRBJ2-7|TRBV7-6
CASSATSGRSYEQYF
TGTGCCAGCAGCGCGACTAGCGGCCGCTCCTACGAGCAGTACTTC
>TRBD1|few|TRBJ1-6|TRBV5-1
CASSRLDRGVNSPLHF
TGCGCCAGCAGCCGACTCGACAGGGGAGTGAATTCACCCCTCCACTTT
>.|.|TRBJ1-1|TRBV25-1
CASSEYLLAGGGNTEAFF
TGTGCCAGCAGTGAATATTTGTTGGCAGGTGGGGGGAACACTGAAGCTTTCTTT
>.|many|TRBJ2-7|TRBV12-3/TRBV12-4
CASTLGALYEQYF
TGTGCCAGCACCTTGGGGGCCCTCTACGAGCAGTACTTC
>TRBD2|few|TRBJ2-3|TRBV11-1
CASSLSTSGGLSTDTQYF
TGTGCCAGCAGCTTATCGACTAGCGGGGGGCTTAGCACAGATACGCAGTATTTT
>TRBD1|few|TRBJ1-6|TRBV4-1
CASSQEGDRLAPLHF
TGCGCCAGCAGCCAAGAGGGGGACAGGTTAGCACCCCTCCACTTT
>.|many|TRBJ1-5|TRBV9
CASSVGAESNQPQHF
TGTGCCAGCAGCGTAGGGGCAGAGAGCAATCAGCCCCAGCATTTT
>TRBD1|.|TRBJ1-5|TRBV6-5
CASSYQGGRQPQHF
TGTGCCAGCAGTTACCAGGGGGGTCGGCAGCCCCAGCATTTT
>.|.|TRBJ2-2|TRBV9
CASSPPGGGRPGELFF
TGTGCCAGCAGCCCACCAGGGGGAGGGAGACCCGGGGAGCTGTTTTTT
>.|.|TRBJ1-4|TRBV7-9
CASSHRGLNEKLFF
TGTGCCAGCAGTCACCGGGGCCTTAATGAAAAACTGTTTTTT
>.|few|TRBJ2-2|TRBV10-3
CALSGGPGELFF
TGTGCCCTAAGTGGGGGTCCCGGGGAGCTGTTTTTT
>TRBD1|.|TRBJ1-1|TRBV18
CASSLARDRANTEAFF
TGTGCCAGCTCACTCGCCCGGGACAGGGCGAACACTGAAGCTTTCTTT
>TRBD2|.|TRBJ2-1|TRBV11-2
CASSLPGGDNEQFF
TGTGCCAGCAGCTTACCCGGGGGGGACAATGAGCAGTTCTTC
>.|many|TRBJ2-1|TRBV19
CASSISGEQFF
TGTGCCAGTAGTATTTCCGGTGAGCAGTTCTTC
>TRBD1|many|TRBJ2-4|TRBV9
CASSPGQGVNIQYF
TGTGCCAGCAGCCCGGGACAGGGCGTGAACATTCAGTACTTC
>.|.|TRBJ1-2|TRBV5-1
CASSGGQDPYGYTF
TGCGCCAGCAGCGGGGGGCAGGACCCCTATGGCTACACCTTC
>.|few|TRBJ1-2|TRBV19
CASSPSRAPHGYTF
TGTGCCAGTAGTCCTTCGAGGGCCCCTCATGGCTACACCTTC
>.|few|TRBJ2-3|TRBV11-1
CASSPRWQSDTQYF
TGTGCCAGCAGCCCGCGTTGGCAGTCGGATACGCAGTATTTT
>.|.|TRBJ2-7|TRBV12-3/TRBV12-4
CASSSWQTPFEQYF
TGTGCCAGCAGTTCGTGGCAGACCCCCTTCGAGCAGTACTTC
>TRBD2|many|TRBJ2-5|TRBV19
CASSVQRGGQETQYF
TGTGCCAGTAGTGTTCAGCGGGGGGGGCAAGAGACCCAGTACTTC
>.|.|TRBJ1-3|TRBV12-3/TRBV12-4
CASSLAGLAGNTIYF
TGTGCCAGCAGTTTAGCGGGCCTCGCTGGAAACACCATATATTTT
>.|many|TRBJ2-2|TRBV3-1
CATHDRAGELFF
TGTGCCACCCACGACCGGGCCGGGGAGCTGTTTTTT
>.|many|TRBJ1-2|TRBV9
CASSERGGTDNYGYTF
TGTGCCAGCAGCGAGAGGGGCGGGACCGATAACTATGGCTACACCTTC
>.|many|TRBJ1-1|TRBV12-3/TRBV12-4
CASSLFRDTEAFF
TGTGCCAGCAGTTTGTTCAGGGACACTGAAGCTTTCTTT
>.|few|TRBJ2-2|TRBV11-2
CASSLAGGRPGELFF
TGTGCCAGCAGCTTAGCCGGGGGCCGACCAGGGGAGCTGTTTTTT
>TRBD1|many|TRBJ1-1|TRBV7-3
CASSPRGQGKAFF
TGTGCCAGCAGCCCCCGTGGACAGGGCAAAGCTTTCTTT
>.|.|TRBJ2-1|TRBV12-5
CASGVVTSSYNEQFF
TGTGCTAGTGGAGTGGTTACTAGCTCCTACAATGAGCAGTTCTTC
>.|once|TRBJ2-3|TRBV3-1
CASSPPGGQGGTDTQYF
TGTGCCAGCAGTCCCCCGGGGGGTCAGGGGGGCACAGATACGCAGTATTTT
>.|.|TRBJ2-1|TRBV6-4
CASSDSQGGLGNNEQFF
TGTGCCAGCAGTGACTCACAGGGGGGGCTTGGGAACAATGAGCAGTTCTTC
>.|few|TRBJ2-1|TRBV4-2
CASSQLNSKNEQFF
TGTGCCAGCAGCCAATTGAACTCTAAAAATGAGCAGTTCTTC
>.|.|TRBJ2-1|TRBV29-1
CSVASGFNEQFF
TGCAGCGTTGCTTCCGGGTTTAATGAGCAGTTCTTC
>.|many|TRBJ2-7|TRBV5-1
CASSLGGLTYEQYF
TGTGCCAGCAGCTTGGGGGGGCTTACCTACGAGCAGTACTTC
>.|few|TRBJ1-6|TRBV9
CASSVAGSSNSPLHF
TGTGCCAGCAGCGTAGCGGGATCCAGTAATTCACCCCTCCACTTT
>TRBD2|.|TRBJ2-1|TRBV9
CASSARGEAYNEQFF
TGTGCCAGCAGCGCTCGGGGGGAGGCCTACAATGAGCAGTTCTTC
>TRBD1|few|TRBJ1-2|TRBV27
CASSLVGQGYGYTF
TGTGCCAGCAGTTTAGTTGGACAGGGGTATGGCTACACCTTC